This passage covers 20 T cell receptor beta chains from one sample sequenced in a study of radiation and T cells in renal cell carcinoma (dated by TCRdb to the early 2020s). The intended sense of this specimen's time point label: blood 4 weeks post-SBRT, at nephrectomy. What this sample's treatment or condition label stands for: 15 Gy SBRT to primary tumor, nephrectomy 4 weeks later. Library creation used the immunoSEQ multiplex PCR assay. The clones in this table, taken by TCRdb from immuneACCESS, are in-frame only. Not every clone is retained; where verified, under half of the shortfall comes from an unresolved V gene, and the cause of the rest is unknown. This sample comprises approximately 85,000 clones, about 89% of them detected only once. 5% to 7.5% of the sample comes from the top ten. The specimen comprised blood, sampled from a patient whose treatment included radiotherapy and nephrectomy. The receptors derive from a woman aged 65 to 85 with renal cell carcinoma.

The chain has TRBV6-6 and TRBJ1-5; no firm D call. V lost 7 bases and J 6 bases, leaving 10 bases between the germline ends. Germline CDR1 is MNHNY and CDR2 is SVGAGI (reference sequence). The CDR3 runs to 12 residues. In nucleotides, the CDR3 is TGTGCCAGCACCCAATCGGGTCAGCCCCAGCATTTT. It codes for CASTQSGQPQHF.

This chain joins TRBV2 and TRBJ1-2; 7 nucleotides match TRBD1. The CDR3 consists of 14 residues. V was clipped by 5 bases and J by 4 bases; unmatched bases: 7. Germline assignment: CDR1 SNHLY and CDR2 FYNNEI. The CDR3 DNA is TGTGCCAGCAGTCCCGGGACAGTGCCCTATGGCTACACCTTC. It yields the protein CASSPGTVPYGYTF.

The genes are TRBV5-5 and TRBJ1-2; 9 bases match TRBD1. The junction had 11 bases not matched to a gene; V was cut back by 4 bases and J by 1 base. This CDR3 contains 17 residues. CDR1 and CDR2 from the germline V gene are SGHKS and YYEKEE (reference sequence). The CDR3 region is CASSPGQGPADNYGYTF. The CDR3 coding sequence is TGTGCCAGCAGCCCCGGACAGGGGCCCGCGGATAACTATGGCTACACCTTC.

The gene calls are TRBV5-6 and TRBJ2-7, with TRBD1 matching 10 bases. The CDR3 totals 17 residues. Germline trimming cut 4 bases from V and 5 bases from J; bases unmatched to any gene: 15. From germline, CDR1 is SGHDT and CDR2 YYEEEE. CDR3 DNA sequence: TGTGCCAGCAGCGTTAGGTTTCCGGGACAGGGGCGCAACGAGCAGTACTTC. This translates into CASSVRFPGQGRNEQYF.

The chain joins TRBV19 to TRBJ1-5, with no clear D. Trimming left V 3 bases short and J 4 bases short, with 13 bases between. The CDR3 extends over 15 amino acids. CDR1 and CDR2 from the germline V gene are LNHDA and SQIVND (reference sequence). The CDR3 reads CASSIPAGGNQPQHF. CDR3 nucleotides: TGTGCCAGTAGTATTCCGGCGGGAGGGAATCAGCCCCAGCATTTT.

The rearrangement uses TRBV15 and TRBJ1-1; possibly TRBD1 for D (5 bases). Trimming removed 2 bases from V and 3 bases from J, with 16 bases in between. CDR1 and CDR2 from the germline V gene are LNHNV and YYDKDF (reference sequence). The CDR3 has 16 amino acids. The CDR3 DNA is TGTGCCACCAGCAGATCTCGGGGAATGGGGGACACTGAAGCTTTCTTT. Translation: CATSRSRGMGDTEAFF.

The gene calls are TRBV30 and TRBJ1-2, with TRBD1 identical over 8 bases. The ends lost 2 bases at V and 4 bases at J; junction bases unmatched: 6. Germline loops: CDR1 GTSNPN, CDR2 SVGIG (reference sequence). The CDR3 contains 14 residues. Here the CDR3 DNA reads TGTGCCTGGAGTCTCAGACAGGGGATCTATGGCTACACCTTC. It codes for CAWSLRQGIYGYTF.

This sequence joins TRBV5-4 and TRBJ2-5; D possibly corresponds to TRBD2 (7 bases). V lost 0 bases and J 5 bases, leaving 11 bases between the germline ends. This CDR3 comprises 14 residues. Looked up from germline, CDR1 is SGHNT and CDR2 is YYREEE (reference sequence). CDR3 in amino acids: CASSLAGGLETQYF. CDR3 nucleotides: TGTGCCAGCAGCTTGGCGGGGGGCCTGGAGACCCAGTACTTC.

This rearrangement joins TRBV19 to TRBJ2-7; D assignment may be TRBD1 or TRBD2 (5 bases each). The V gene lost 3 bases and the J gene lost 0 bases, with 12 bases spanning the gap. The CDR3 has 15 amino acids. CDR1 is LNHDA, CDR2 SQIVND, per germline (reference sequence). In DNA, the CDR3 is TGTGCCAGTAGTATTGTCTCAGGGAGCTCCTACGAGCAGTACTTC. Its translation: CASSIVSGSSYEQYF.

The chain links TRBV5-5 to TRBJ2-2; no clear D gene. CDR3 length: 14 amino acids. V dropped 6 bases and J dropped 7 bases, with 16 bases sitting between them. Germline V gene data show CDR1 as SGHKS and CDR2 as YYEKEE (reference sequence). CDR3 DNA: TGTGCCAGCACCCCCACCCCCATAAGCGGGGAGCTGTTTTTT. It translates to CASTPTPISGELFF.

The chain uses TRBV7-6 and TRBJ1-6; tentatively, D is TRBD1 (5 bases). This CDR3 has 13 amino acids. Trimming took off 5 bases at V and 10 bases at J, with 12 bases between the two ends. The germline gives CDR1 SGHVS, CDR2 FNYEAQ. The CDR3 nucleotides are TGTGCCAGCAGCCCAACGAGGGACTCACCCCTCCACTTT. Its translation is CASSPTRDSPLHF.

This chain links TRBV10-3 with TRBJ1-1, with a tentative D call TRBD1 (5 bases). The germline V gene encodes CDR1 ENHRY and CDR2 SYGVKD. Deletions cut 4 bases from V and 1 base from J, with 10 bases between. The CDR3 is 14 residues long. CDR3 sequence (DNA): TGTGCCATCAGTGGCCAGGGAACGAACACTGAAGCTTTCTTT. Translation gives CAISGQGTNTEAFF.

The rearrangement uses TRBV6-5 and TRBJ1-3; TRBD1 is a possible D gene (6 bases). V was pared by 7 bases and J by 1 base, with 14 bases between. CDR3 length: 15 residues. In germline, CDR1 is MNHEY, CDR2 SVGAGI. In nucleotides, the CDR3 is TGTGCCAGCACTTCGGGAGGGGGATCTGGAAACACCATATATTTT. It specifies CASTSGGGSGNTIYF.

The chain links TRBV11-1 to TRBJ1-2, with D maybe TRBD1 (6 bases). Germline V CDR1 and CDR2: SGHAT, FQDESV (reference sequence). The CDR3 has 14 residues. Between the trimmed V and J ends, which lost 5 bases and 4 bases, there was a span of 14 bases. CDR3 amino acids: CASSPDRQSYGYTF. In DNA form, the CDR3 reads TGTGCCAGCAGCCCAGACAGGCAGAGCTATGGCTACACCTTC. The whole variable domain, remainder taken from reference TRBV11-1 and TRBJ1-2, is EAEVAQSPRYKITEKSQAVAFWCDPISGHATLYWYRQILGQGPELLVQFQDESVVDDSQLPKDRFSAERLKGVDSTLKIQPAELGDSAMYLCASSPDRQSYGYTFGSGTRLTVV.

The table lists this clone with a count of one. The J gene is TRBJ1-1, the V gene TRBV9, with D hard to call. This CDR3 comprises 14 residues. CDR1 is SGDLS and CDR2 is YYNGEE in the germline V gene. V dropped 0 bases and J dropped 0 bases, with 6 bases sitting between them. CDR3 coding DNA: TGTGCCAGCAGCGTAGCCGGGATGAACACTGAAGCTTTCTTT. Translated: CASSVAGMNTEAFF. Based on the CDR3 plus reference TRBV9 and TRBJ1-1, the full variable domain is DSGVTQTPKHLITATGQRVTLRCSPRSGDLSVYWYQQSLDQGLQFLIQYYNGEERAKGNILERFSAQQFPDLHSELNLSSLELGDSALYFCASSVAGMNTEAFFGQGTRLTVV.

This clone was seen only a few times. The chain is built from TRBV5-1 and TRBJ2-1; 9 positions agree with TRBD2. Losses at the gene ends were 3 bases for V and 1 base for J; bases not matched to a gene: 2. Germline values: CDR1 SGHRS, CDR2 YFSETQ. The CDR3 runs 15 residues. The CDR3 reads CASSSSGVSYNEQFF. In nucleotides, the CDR3 is TGCGCCAGCAGCTCTAGCGGGGTTTCCTACAATGAGCAGTTCTTC. The variable domain in full, completed from reference TRBV5-1 and TRBJ2-1, reads KAGVTQTPRYLIKTRGQQVTLSCSPISGHRSVSWYQQTPGQGLQFLFEYFSETQRNKGNFPGRFSGRQFSNSRSEMNVSTLELGDSALYLCASSSSGVSYNEQFFGPGTRLTVL.

This clone was observed a single time. This chain uses TRBV7-2 with TRBJ2-6, with D hard to call. Germline V CDR1 and CDR2: SGHTA, FQGNSA. The CDR3 is 13 amino acids. The germline V and J ends were trimmed by 5 bases and 4 bases, with 6 bases remaining between them. In DNA, the CDR3 is TGTGCCAGCAGCGCCCAAGGGGCCAACGTCCTGACTTTC. It translates to CASSAQGANVLTF.

This sequence joins TRBV18 and TRBJ1-5; tentatively, D is TRBD1 (5 bases). V was clipped by 4 bases and J by 2 bases, with 9 bases between them. The germline V gene encodes CDR1 KGHSH and CDR2 LQKENI. The CDR3 totals 14 residues. CDR3 residues: CASSQGFGNQPQHF. The CDR3 DNA sequence: TGTGCCAGCTCACAGGGGTTTGGCAATCAGCCCCAGCATTTT.

The chain joins TRBV5-1 to TRBJ2-2; perhaps D is TRBD1 or TRBD2 (5 bases each). The ends were cut back, 4 bases at V and 6 bases at J, with 16 bases in the middle. From germline, CDR1 is SGHRS and CDR2 YFSETQ. This CDR3 is built from 15 residues. The CDR3 loop is CASSVVGDRAGELFF. The CDR3 bases are TGCGCCAGCAGCGTCGTCGGGGACCGGGCCGGGGAGCTGTTTTTT.

This rearrangement joins TRBV6-5 to TRBJ1-6; weak D call: TRBD1 (6 bases). The CDR3 is 16 amino acids. Per germline, CDR1 MNHEY and CDR2 SVGAGI. Trimming pared 2 bases from V and 3 bases from J, leaving 11 bases between. CDR3 sequence (DNA): TGTGCCAGCAGTTACACGGGGGCTTTCTATAATTCACCCCTCCACTTT. This sequence encodes CASSYTGAFYNSPLHF.